Below are 21 T cell receptor beta chains sequenced from a single sample in a study of blood T cell repertoires in COVID-19. Sequencing used immunoSEQ multiplex PCR; TCRdb keeps in-frame clones, though not all of them. This sample has approximately 280,000 clones, with around 89% found just once. Sequencing was done on a sample of PBMCs or T cells enriched from blood (not recorded which). The receptors come from a woman between 18 and 29 years old with acute COVID-19.

This CDR3 is CATTELGTGGGTEAFF. The DNA of the CDR3 is TGTGCCACCACCGAACTCGGGACAGGGGGTGGCACTGAAGCTTTCTTT. The chain combines TRBV19 with TRBJ1-1; 11 bases line up with TRBD1. The germline gives CDR1 LNHDA, CDR2 SQIVND (reference sequence). V lost 10 bases to trimming and J lost 4 bases; unmatched junction nucleotides: 14. This CDR3 comprises 16 residues.

V usage is TRBV7-2 and J usage is TRBJ2-7; D is possibly TRBD1 (6 bases). Per germline, CDR1 SGHTA and CDR2 FQGNSA. V was pared by 3 bases and J by 0 bases, with 12 bases between. The length of the CDR3 is 15 residues. CDR3 DNA sequence: TGTGCCAGCAGCTTGACCGGGACAAGCTCCTACGAGCAGTACTTC. Translated: CASSLTGTSSYEQYF.

V gene TRBV29-1 combines with J gene TRBJ2-1, with 11 positions matching TRBD2. Germline V gene sequence: CDR1 SQVTM, CDR2 ANQGSEA. The CDR3 has 15 amino acids. J was trimmed by 3 bases and V by 2 bases; bases with no gene match: 3. CDR3 sequence (DNA): TGCAGCGTTGAAACTAGCGGGAGCTTCTACAATGAGCAGTTCTTC. Protein sequence: CSVETSGSFYNEQFF.

The chain is built from TRBV7-9 and TRBJ1-3; TRBD1 agrees at 9 bases. V lost 2 bases to trimming and J lost 4 bases; unmatched junction nucleotides: 12. CDR3 length: 18 residues. Germline V gene sequence: CDR1 SEHNR, CDR2 FQNEAQ (reference sequence). The CDR3 DNA follows: TGTGCCAGCAGCTTACGGCGGGCGGGACAGGGCCTAGGAAACACCATATATTTT. Protein sequence: CASSLRRAGQGLGNTIYF.

This rearrangement joins TRBV24-1 to TRBJ2-7; D perhaps matches TRBD2 (5 bases). Trimming cost V 9 bases and J 6 bases, with 17 bases left between them. The germline gives CDR1 KGHDR, CDR2 SFDVKD. The CDR3 runs to 13 residues. The CDR3 nucleotides are TGTGCCACCCAGGCCAAAAGCGGTGGCGAGCAGTACTTC. It codes for CATQAKSGGEQYF.

In its sample, this clone was seen a few times. The rearrangement links TRBV6-5 to TRBJ1-1; 8 positions agree with TRBD1. The V and J ends lost 8 bases and 1 base, in that order; junction bases with no gene match: 6. The CDR3 sequence is 14 residues long. Looked up from germline, CDR1 is MNHEY and CDR2 is SVGAGI. CDR3 in amino acids: CASAYDRGNTEAFF. As DNA, the CDR3 is TGTGCCAGCGCATACGACAGGGGGAACACTGAAGCTTTCTTT.

The chain employs TRBV6-5 and TRBJ1-3, with 8 nucleotides matching TRBD1. Germline-derived CDR1 and CDR2 are MNHEY and SVGAGI. Trimming cost V 2 bases and J 3 bases; bases outside gene matches: 0. The CDR3 runs 14 residues. The DNA for the CDR3 is TGTGCCAGCAGTTACGGGACAGGTGGAAACACCATATATTTT. Protein sequence: CASSYGTGGNTIYF.

The rearrangement uses TRBV11-3 and TRBJ2-1; the match to TRBD2 covers 14 bases. The germline gives CDR1 SGHNT, CDR2 YENEEA. Trimming cost V 4 bases and J 8 bases; bases outside gene matches: 1. The CDR3 covers 14 residues. The CDR3 spells CASSSGLAGDEQFF. The CDR3 DNA reads TGTGCCAGCAGCTCGGGACTAGCGGGAGATGAGCAGTTCTTC.

This clone has more than one count but fewer than ten. The chain is built from TRBV6-5 and TRBJ2-4; TRBD1 might be the D (6 bases). Germline V gives CDR1 MNHEY, CDR2 SVGAGI. Trimming cost V 6 bases and J 7 bases, with 13 bases left between them. The CDR3 sequence is 13 residues long. The CDR3 protein is CASRRQTGNIQYF. CDR3 DNA: TGTGCCAGCAGACGCCAAACAGGGAACATTCAGTACTTC.

The chain employs TRBV2 and TRBJ2-1; D ambiguous. Germline V CDR1 and CDR2: SNHLY, FYNNEI. V was cut by 4 bases and J by 0 bases, with 10 bases left in between. This CDR3 contains 15 residues. The CDR3: CASSVTPSSYNEQFF. CDR3 bases: TGTGCCAGCAGTGTCACACCTAGCTCCTACAATGAGCAGTTCTTC. Supplemented by reference TRBV2 and TRBJ2-1, the full variable domain reads EPEVTQTPSHQVTQMGQEVILRCVPISNHLYFYWYRQILGQKVEFLVSFYNNEISEKSEIFDDQFSVERPDGSNFTLKIRSTKLEDSAMYFCASSVTPSSYNEQFFGPGTRLTVL.

The rearrangement links TRBV19 to TRBJ1-5; 7 bases line up with TRBD1. Trimming took 3 bases from V and 7 from J; bases not matched to a gene: 3. The CDR3 consists of 13 residues. Germline CDR1 and CDR2: LNHDA and SQIVND (reference sequence). The CDR3 sequence: CASSIDREQPQHF. The CDR3 DNA reads as TGTGCCAGTAGTATCGACAGGGAACAGCCCCAGCATTTT.

The rearrangement uses TRBV28 and TRBJ1-1; no clear D. In germline, CDR1 is MDHEN, CDR2 SYDVKM. Trimming took off 1 base at V and 10 bases at J, with 7 bases between the two ends. CDR3 length equals 11 residues. The CDR3 DNA is TGTGCCAGCAGTTTATCGTTCGGAGCTTTCTTT. This encodes CASSLSFGAFF.

V is TRBV5-1 and J is TRBJ2-3; D might be TRBD1 (5 bases). This CDR3 has 15 amino acids. V dropped 1 base and J dropped 2 bases, with 11 bases sitting between them. CDR1 and CDR2 from the germline V gene are SGHRS and YFSETQ. CDR3 amino acids: CASSLSGHYTDTQYF. The DNA of the CDR3 is TGCGCCAGCAGCTTGTCCGGACACTACACAGATACGCAGTATTTT.

This clone was seen more than once but under ten times. The chain is built from TRBV4-3 and TRBJ1-1, with 9 bases identical to TRBD1. The germline V gene has CDR1 LGHNA and CDR2 YSLEER. The CDR3 contains 13 residues. Losses at the gene ends were 5 bases for V and 8 bases for J; bases not matched to a gene: 6. CDR3 sequence: CASSSGQGGEAFF. DNA for the CDR3: TGCGCCAGCAGCTCGGGACAGGGTGGGGAAGCTTTCTTT.

This chain connects TRBV28 to TRBJ1-2, with D possibly being TRBD1 (6 bases). The CDR3 has 15 residues. CDR1 MDHEN and CDR2 SYDVKM come from the germline V gene. V dropped 6 bases and J dropped 4 bases, with 18 bases sitting between them. This CDR3 reads CASSFGSAGAYGYTF. CDR3 bases: TGTGCCAGCAGCTTTGGGTCGGCGGGGGCCTATGGCTACACCTTC.

The CDR3 spells CASSLVGTSNTGELFF. The CDR3 DNA sequence: TGTGCCAGCAGCTTAGTTGGGACTAGTAACACCGGGGAGCTGTTTTTT. This chain connects TRBV7-9 to TRBJ2-2; 8 nucleotides agree with TRBD2. Germline values: CDR1 SEHNR, CDR2 FQNEAQ (reference sequence). The CDR3 is 16 amino acids. The J segment lost 2 bases and the V segment lost 1 base, leaving 3 bases of the junction unmatched.

The J gene is TRBJ2-1, the V gene TRBV7-2, with 7 bases aligning to TRBD2. This CDR3 comprises 16 residues. Germline CDR1 is SGHTA and CDR2 is FQGNSA. V gave up 3 bases and J gave up 3 bases; unmatched junction bases: 8. The CDR3 reads CASSFRDGGSYNEQFF. CDR3 coding DNA: TGTGCCAGCAGCTTTAGGGACGGGGGGAGCTACAATGAGCAGTTCTTC.

This chain uses TRBV19 with TRBJ2-4; TRBD1 matches at 8 bases. The CDR3 is 13 amino acids. The V gene's germline CDR1 is LNHDA and CDR2 SQIVND (reference sequence). V was clipped by 5 bases and J by 7 bases; unmatched bases: 4. Written as DNA, the CDR3 is TGTGCCAGTAGTCGACAGGGGATGAACATTCAGTACTTC. It is translated as CASSRQGMNIQYF.

This rearrangement joins TRBV27 to TRBJ1-2; TRBD1 matches 7 bases. V lost 0 bases and J lost 8; bases outside the gene matches: 3. CDR3 length: 13 amino acids. Per the germline V gene, CDR1 is MNHEY and CDR2 is SMNVEV (reference sequence). CDR3 loop: CASSLSPGGGYTF. DNA for the CDR3: TGTGCCAGCAGTTTATCCCCAGGGGGAGGCTACACCTTC.

V and J are TRBV2 and TRBJ2-3, with TRBD2 identical over 10 bases. The germline V gene has CDR1 SNHLY and CDR2 FYNNEI. The CDR3 is 17 amino acids. V shed 6 bases and J 4 bases; nucleotides not matched to a gene: 13. CDR3 in amino acids: CASSEPFTSGMADTQYF. The CDR3 nucleotides read TGTGCCAGCAGCGAACCTTTTACTAGCGGGATGGCAGATACGCAGTATTTT.

The gene calls are TRBV4-3 and TRBJ1-2; 9 bases align to TRBD1. The CDR3 runs to 14 residues. Germline-derived CDR1 and CDR2 are LGHNA and YSLEER. V dropped 2 bases and J dropped 8; count of bases not matched to a gene: 6. The CDR3 nucleotides read TGCGCCAGCAGCCAACGGACAGGGGATGGGGGCTACACCTTC. Translated: CASSQRTGDGGYTF.